The clone carrying this T cell receptor (beta chain) was picked up a small number of times. In the source study's methods: Estimates of nucleated cell counts were drawn from the amplification of reference gene primers. Sequencing used immunoSEQ multiplex PCR; TCRdb keeps in-frame clones, though not all of them. V and J calls and clone size are given by that table; D and trimming were obtained from the DNA. The sample has fewer than 100,000 clones, about 80% seen once. The CDR3 sequence is 16 residues long. CDR1 and CDR2 from the germline V gene are LGHDT and YNNKEL (reference sequence). V was clipped by 0 bases and J by 8 bases, with 19 bases between them. The sample belongs to a study of blood T cell repertoires in COVID-19. On the study more broadly: Donors in the United States, Italy and Spain gave samples during acute or convalescent COVID-19. PBMCs, B-cell-depleted T cells, or T cells were the source of the cDNA or gDNA that made up the material.

The genes are TRBV3-1 (or the pseudogene TRBV3-2) and TRBJ1-2, with D possibly TRBD1 on 6 matching bases. The sample consisted of peripheral blood. The sequence came from a man between 65 and 85 years old with acute or convalescent COVID-19. The CDR3 DNA follows: TGTGCCAGCAGCCAAGATCACGGCAGGGGTCCGGGGGGCTACACCTTC. Encoded protein: CASSQDHGRGPGGYTF.